Listed below are T cell receptor beta chains from one sample, sequenced in a study of type 1 regulatory T cells. Using its own MiXCR run on the reads, TCRdb lists one record per CDR3 protein. The top ten clones hold 7.6% of a sample with approximately 72,000 distinct CDR3 sequences, about 62% of them seen once. These receptors are not linked to any known antigen. Material for sequencing was cultured T cells, either the whole culture or a sorted T cell fraction (not recorded which). All receptors come from a human donor in good health. The CDR3 runs from the conserved cysteine through the conserved F or W. D genes are given only for firm matches. Where a row states a size, it is once, few, many or the class of an expanded clone; other rows omit it.

v_gene	j_gene	d_gene	abundance	CDR3nt	CDR3aa
TRBV11-2	TRBJ2-7	TRBD2	few	TGTGCCAGCAGCTTACGAGGCGGGAGGGCCCTCTACGAGCAGTACTTC	CASSLRGGRALYEQYF
TRBV12-3/TRBV12-4	TRBJ1-5	TRBD1	-	TGTGCCAGCAGTGTGGACAGGGGGAGTCAGCCCCAGCATTTT	CASSVDRGSQPQHF
TRBV21-1	TRBJ2-3	-	-	TGTGCCAGCAGTTGGGATACGCAGTATTTT	CASSWDTQYF
TRBV7-8	TRBJ2-1	TRBD2	few	TGTGCCAGCAGCCCGCGCCGACTAGCGGGAGGGTACAATGAGCAGTTCTTC	CASSPRRLAGGYNEQFF
TRBV5-1	TRBJ2-7	-	-	TGCGCCAGCAGCCAACCCCCAGACTCCTACGAGCAGTACTTC	CASSQPPDSYEQYF
TRBV20-1	TRBJ2-4	TRBD2	few	TGCAGTGCTAGGGATAGCGGGAGGGTAAACATTCAGTACTTC	CSARDSGRVNIQYF
TRBV6-2/TRBV6-3	TRBJ2-7	TRBD2	few	TGTGCCAGCAGGACCGGGACTACCTCCTACGAGCAGTACTTC	CASRTGTTSYEQYF
TRBV7-9	TRBJ2-4	-	few	TGTGCCAGCAGCTTAGTGGAGATAGGGGCTCGAGCTGGGAACATTCAGTACTTC	CASSLVEIGARAGNIQYF
TRBV29-1	TRBJ2-1	-	few	TGCAGCGTTGCAAAACGATACAATGAGCAGTTCTTC	CSVAKRYNEQFF
TRBV20-1	TRBJ2-1	TRBD2	-	TGCAGTGCTAGTAGCGGGAGGGCCGGCAATGAGCAGTTCTTC	CSASSGRAGNEQFF
TRBV20-1	TRBJ2-7	-	-	TGCAGTGCTAGACATTTCGACAGTCCCTACGAGCAGTACTTC	CSARHFDSPYEQYF
TRBV7-8	TRBJ1-2	-	few	TGTGCCAGCAGCATCCAACAGGGTGCCTATGGCTACACCTTC	CASSIQQGAYGYTF
TRBV11-2	TRBJ2-5	-	once	TGTGCCAGCAGCTTCGGAGCCCAAGAGACCCAGTACTTC	CASSFGAQETQYF
TRBV20-1	TRBJ2-5	-	-	TGCAGTGCTAGAGTCGGGGTCCAAGAGACCCAGTACTTC	CSARVGVQETQYF
TRBV19	TRBJ2-4	-	-	TGTGCCAGTGAGGGCGGGTACTTC	CASEGGYF
TRBV6-5	TRBJ2-7	-	-	TGTGCCAGCAGCTCGAGGGGTGGAGGGGCATACTCCTACGAGCAGTACTTC	CASSSRGGGAYSYEQYF
TRBV3-1	TRBJ2-7	-	-	TGTGCCAGCAGCCAAGGACCCCACGGTACCTACGAGCAGTACTTC	CASSQGPHGTYEQYF
TRBV20-1	TRBJ2-3	-	-	TGCAGTGCCACCGGGACAACCCTTAGCACAGATACGCAGTATTTT	CSATGTTLSTDTQYF
TRBV20-1	TRBJ2-1	TRBD2	-	TGCAGTGCTAGACAAAAAAGGGAGGGGCAGTTCTTC	CSARQKREGQFF
TRBV12-3/TRBV12-4	TRBJ1-1	-	once	TGTGCCAGCAGTCCGAGGGGGGGGATCACTGAAGCTTTCTTT	CASSPRGGITEAFF
TRBV4-3	TRBJ1-2	-	few	TGCGCCAGCAGCCAAGATCCGGCAGGGAGCTATGGCTACACCTTC	CASSQDPAGSYGYTF
TRBV2	TRBJ1-5	-	few	TGTGCCAGCAGTTTAGGGATTCCCCAGCATTTT	CASSLGIPQHF
TRBV4-2	TRBJ2-7	-	-	TGTGCCAGCAGCCAAGATCCAGGGGTTCTCGGCGAGCAGTACTTC	CASSQDPGVLGEQYF
TRBV18	TRBJ2-6	-	-	TGTGCCAGCTCACCACCGGTGGGTCCAGGGGCGACGAAGGCTGGGGCCAACGTCCTGACTTTC	CASSPPVGPGATKAGANVLTF
TRBV5-1	TRBJ2-5	-	-	TGCGCCAGCAGCTTGGTGGGTCCCGGGGGGACCCAGTACTTC	CASSLVGPGGTQYF
TRBV12-3/TRBV12-4	TRBJ1-3	-	-	TGTGCCAGCACCGATTCAGGGGCTGGAAACACCATATATTTT	CASTDSGAGNTIYF
TRBV7-8	TRBJ2-5	TRBD2	few	TGTGCCAGCAGCTTATGGGATATCGTGACTAGCGGGAGTGGTGAGACCCAGTACTTC	CASSLWDIVTSGSGETQYF
TRBV20-1	TRBJ2-7	-	few	TGCAGTGCTACGGGAGACCCTCCATACGAGCAGTACTTC	CSATGDPPYEQYF
TRBV7-2	TRBJ1-5	-	few	TGTGCCAGCAGCTTAAGTAAGGGGAATCAGCCCCAGCATTTT	CASSLSKGNQPQHF
TRBV7-2	TRBJ1-1	TRBD1	few	TGTGCCAGCAGCTTAGCGACAGGGCCGAACACTGAAGCTTTCTTT	CASSLATGPNTEAFF
TRBV24-1	TRBJ2-1	TRBD2	-	TGTGCCACCAGTGAAACTAGCGGATTCTCCTACAATGAGCAGTTCTTC	CATSETSGFSYNEQFF
TRBV11-2	TRBJ2-5	-	-	TGTGCCAGCAGCTCCTCCGGGGCCCCAGAGACCCAGTACTTC	CASSSSGAPETQYF
TRBV7-2	TRBJ1-5	-	-	TGTGCCAGCAGCTCAATGTCCGGGGAGCCCCAGCATTTT	CASSSMSGEPQHF
TRBV20-1	TRBJ2-2	-	-	TGCAGTGCCACGGATAGTGGCCTCTCCCCCGGGGAGCTGTTTTTT	CSATDSGLSPGELFF
TRBV20-1	TRBJ1-4	-	-	TGCAGTGCTAGGATAGCGGGGGTCGAAAAACTGTTTTTT	CSARIAGVEKLFF
TRBV20-1	TRBJ1-1	-	-	TGCAGTGCTAGGCCCCTTGGGTCTGAAGCTTTCTTT	CSARPLGSEAFF
TRBV27	TRBJ2-6	-	few	TGTGCCAGCACCCGCTCTGGGGCCAACGTCCTGACTTTC	CASTRSGANVLTF
TRBV20-1	TRBJ2-3	TRBD2	-	TGCAGTGCTAGAGGCCGACTAGCTGATACGCAGAATTTT	CSARGRLADTQNF
TRBV7-8	TRBJ2-3	TRBD1	-	TGTGCCAGCAGCTTAGGTGTACGGACAGGGGGCGATACGCAGTATTTT	CASSLGVRTGGDTQYF
TRBV11-2	TRBJ2-1	-	-	TGTGCCAGCAGCTTAACTCAAGGAGGCAACTTC	CASSLTQGGNF
TRBV5-1	TRBJ1-1	TRBD1	-	TGCGCCAGCAGCACTAGACAGGGGACGAACACTGAAGCTTTCTTT	CASSTRQGTNTEAFF
TRBV3-1	TRBJ2-7	TRBD2	-	TGTGCCTCAGCAGTCACTAGCGGGAACTACGAGCAGTACTTC	CASAVTSGNYEQYF
TRBV12-3/TRBV12-4	TRBJ2-5	-	-	TGTGCCAGCAGTTTCGGAGGGAATCAAGAGACCCAGTACTTC	CASSFGGNQETQYF
TRBV27	TRBJ1-2	-	-	TGTGCCAGCGCGGACAGTAACTATGGCTACACCTTC	CASADSNYGYTF
TRBV7-2	TRBJ1-1	-	-	TGTGCCAGCAGCTTAGCTGGGACTCAGAACACTGAAGCTTTCTTT	CASSLAGTQNTEAFF
TRBV6-2/TRBV6-3	TRBJ2-1	TRBD2	few	TGTGCCAGCAGTTACCCTAGCGGGGGCATTAATGAGCAGTTCTTC	CASSYPSGGINEQFF
TRBV7-9	TRBJ2-1	-	few	TGTGCCAGCAGCCGGGAACTTGGGACCTACAATGAGCAGTTCTTC	CASSRELGTYNEQFF
TRBV28	TRBJ1-4	TRBD1	-	TGTGCCAGCAGTTCTAACCCCGGGACAGGGAAAGGAAGTGAAAAACTGTTTTTT	CASSSNPGTGKGSEKLFF
TRBV2	TRBJ2-1	-	-	TGTGCCAGCAGTGAAGTGAGACCCCCCAACAATGAGCAGTTCTTC	CASSEVRPPNNEQFF
TRBV18	TRBJ2-7	-	-	TGTGCCAGCCACCCGGGGTCGAACGAGCAGTACTTC	CASHPGSNEQYF
TRBV14	TRBJ2-1	-	-	TGTGCCAGCAGCCAAGACACCTACAATGAGCAGTTCTTC	CASSQDTYNEQFF
TRBV7-2	TRBJ2-1	TRBD2	-	TGTGCCAGCAGCTTAGTGGGATTAGCGGGAGTCGATGAGCAGTTCTTC	CASSLVGLAGVDEQFF
TRBV5-6	TRBJ2-7	-	many	TGTGCCAGCAGCTTCTCCGGCCTAGTTATCTACGAGCAGTACTTC	CASSFSGLVIYEQYF
TRBV19	TRBJ2-1	-	-	TGTGCCAGTGCTTCACAGACTAGCTCCTACAATGAGCAGTTCTTC	CASASQTSSYNEQFF
TRBV5-4	TRBJ2-5	-	-	TGTGCCAGCAGCTTGGGGCCGGGCGAACCCGAGACCCAGTACTTC	CASSLGPGEPETQYF
TRBV10-3	TRBJ2-1	TRBD2	-	TGTGCCATCAGTGAGTCGATCCTAGCGGGAGGTCGCCACAATGAGCAGTTCTTC	CAISESILAGGRHNEQFF
TRBV7-2	TRBJ2-7	-	-	TGTGCCAGCAGCTTGCAGGACGGAGCCTACGAGCAGTACTTC	CASSLQDGAYEQYF